What follows are 3 T cell receptor beta chains derived from one specimen sequenced in a study of shared clonotypes between healthy human individuals (dated by TCRdb to 2018 to 2021). Libraries came from the immunoSEQ multiplex PCR assay. This is the immuneACCESS table as TCRdb keeps it, with only in-frame sequences that have V and J called. A part of the clones is gone; compared with another copy, unresolved V genes explain less than half, and the rest is unexplained. For this sample the table gives roughly 2 million clones, of which about 94% were detected only once. The ten largest make up 0.1% to 0.15% of the sample. Sequencing was carried out using naive CD4+ T cells sorted from blood. Per the publication, the cell subset or site label means: CD45RA+ positively selected. All receptors come from a man between 18 and 29 years old in good health.

This clone was seen a handful of times. Other DNA sequences from this sample encode an identical CDR3 as well. The chain couples TRBV5-1 to TRBJ1-4; 7 bases align to TRBD1. Unmatched junction bases numbered 0, after V lost 2 bases and J lost 2 bases. The CDR3 has 14 amino acids. Germline V gives CDR1 SGHRS, CDR2 YFSETQ. CDR3 in DNA: TGCGCCAGCAGCTTACAGGGGACTAATGAAAAACTGTTTTTT. Translation: CASSLQGTNEKLFF.

In this sample, this clone turned up a few times. Distinct nucleotide sequences in the sample also encode this CDR3. This chain joins TRBV7-9 and TRBJ1-1; perhaps TRBD1 as D (5 bases). Germline V gene sequence: CDR1 SEHNR, CDR2 FQNEAQ (reference sequence). The CDR3 contains 12 residues. Between the trimmed V and J ends, which lost 5 bases and 6 bases, there was a span of 10 bases. The CDR3, as DNA: TGTGCCAGCAGCAGGGGCCCATCTGAAGCTTTCTTT. It yields the protein CASSRGPSEAFF.

The gene calls are TRBV5-1 and TRBJ2-5, with D hard to call. Between the trimmed V and J ends, which lost 4 bases and 5 bases, there was a span of 9 bases. This CDR3 spans 12 amino acids. From germline, CDR1 is SGHRS and CDR2 YFSETQ. The CDR3 loop is CASSRDWETQYF. The CDR3 DNA reads TGCGCCAGCAGCCGTGACTGGGAGACCCAGTACTTC.